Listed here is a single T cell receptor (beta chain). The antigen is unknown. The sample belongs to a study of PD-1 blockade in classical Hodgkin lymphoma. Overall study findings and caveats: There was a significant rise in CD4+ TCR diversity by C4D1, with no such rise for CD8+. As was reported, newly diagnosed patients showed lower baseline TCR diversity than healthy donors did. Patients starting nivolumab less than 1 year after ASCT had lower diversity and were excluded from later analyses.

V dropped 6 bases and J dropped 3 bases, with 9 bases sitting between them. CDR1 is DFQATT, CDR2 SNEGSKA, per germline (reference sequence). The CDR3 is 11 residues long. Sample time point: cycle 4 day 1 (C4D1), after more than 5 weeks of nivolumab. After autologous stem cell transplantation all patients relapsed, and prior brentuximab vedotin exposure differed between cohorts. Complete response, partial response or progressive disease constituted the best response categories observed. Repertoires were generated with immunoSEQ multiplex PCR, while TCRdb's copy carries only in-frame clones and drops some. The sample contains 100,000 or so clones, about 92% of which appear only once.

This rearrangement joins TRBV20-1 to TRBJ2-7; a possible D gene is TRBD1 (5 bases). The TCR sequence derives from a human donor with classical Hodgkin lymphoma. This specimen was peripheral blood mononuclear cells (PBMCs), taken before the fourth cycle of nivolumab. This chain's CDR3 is CSAKGRYEQYF. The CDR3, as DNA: TGCAGTGCAAAGGGGCGCTACGAGCAGTACTTC.